What follows are 2 T cell receptor beta chains derived from one specimen sequenced in a study of cytomegalovirus exposure and HLA in healthy donors. With 60 Vbeta and 13 Jbeta primers, the PCR was carried out. Data came from immunoSEQ multiplex PCR; TCRdb stores just in-frame clones and leaves some out. The data hold about 130,000 clones, with 70% to 90% observed a single time. What was sequenced was PBMCs. The receptors were sampled from a boy aged 10-17 years in good health and CMV-seronegative.

This clone was recorded once. This chain uses TRBV30 with TRBJ2-3; 9 bases line up with TRBD2. V gave up 1 base and J gave up 6 bases; unmatched junction bases: 8. CDR1 GTSNPN and CDR2 SVGIG come from the germline V gene (reference sequence). The CDR3 totals 15 residues. The CDR3 nucleotides read TGTGCCTGGAGTGACCTAGGTAGCGGGAGTGATACGCAGTATTTT. This translates into CAWSDLGSGSDTQYF.

This clone appeared a few times. The genes are TRBV30 and TRBJ1-1; no reliable D call. CDR3 length: 14 amino acids. With 2 bases removed from V and 1 base from J, the gap between germline ends came to 11 bases. CDR1 is GTSNPN, CDR2 SVGIG, per germline (reference sequence). The CDR3 DNA reads TGTGCCTGGAGTAGGGAGGGTAGGAACACTGAAGCTTTCTTT. It encodes CAWSREGRNTEAFF.